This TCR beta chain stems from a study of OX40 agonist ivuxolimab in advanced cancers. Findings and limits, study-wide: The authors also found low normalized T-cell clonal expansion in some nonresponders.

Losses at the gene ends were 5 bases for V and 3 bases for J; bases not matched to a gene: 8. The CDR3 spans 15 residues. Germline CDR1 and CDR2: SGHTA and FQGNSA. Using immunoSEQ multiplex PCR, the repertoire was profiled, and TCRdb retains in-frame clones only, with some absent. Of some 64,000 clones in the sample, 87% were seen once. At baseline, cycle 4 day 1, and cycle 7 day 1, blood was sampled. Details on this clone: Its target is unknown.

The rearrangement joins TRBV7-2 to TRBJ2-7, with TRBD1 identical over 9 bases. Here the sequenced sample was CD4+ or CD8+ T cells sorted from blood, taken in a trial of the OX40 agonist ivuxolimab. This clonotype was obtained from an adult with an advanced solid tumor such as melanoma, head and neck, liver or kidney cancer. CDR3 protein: CASSPHPGQGYEQYF. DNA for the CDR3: TGTGCCAGCAGCCCACACCCGGGACAGGGCTACGAGCAGTACTTC. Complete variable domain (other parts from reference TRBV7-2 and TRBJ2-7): GAGVSQSPSNKVTEKGKDVELRCDPISGHTALYWYRQSLGQGLEFLIYFQGNSAPDKSGLPSDRFSAERTGGSVSTLTIQRTQQEDSAVYLCASSPHPGQGYEQYFGPGTRLTVT.